The 28 T cell receptor beta chains below were found in one sample sequenced in a study of blood T cells in healthy people across ages. The second PCR ran about 6 to 11 cycles with a sample-barcoded 5' primer and J-beta primers. TCRdb processed the 5' RACE reads anew with MiXCR; each CDR3 protein has one entry. Of approximately 940,000 distinct CDR3 sequences in the sample, roughly 50% were seen once. Source material: blood. These receptors were taken from a man aged 25 to 40 in good health.

This clonotype was seen a handful of times. J is TRBJ2-7 and V is TRBV12-3 or TRBV12-4; no clear D gene. This CDR3 contains 14 residues. V lost 6 bases and J lost 3, with 15 bases in between. CDR3 DNA: TGTGCCAGCAGCCTTAACGGCCTAGACTACGAGCAGTACTTC. Amino acid sequence: CASSLNGLDYEQYF.

This clonotype has more than one count but fewer than ten. This chain connects TRBV4-3 to TRBJ2-7; TRBD1 agrees at 10 bases. Germline CDR1 and CDR2: LGHNA and YSLEER. The CDR3 consists of 15 residues. Trimming took 3 bases from V and 4 from J; bases not matched to a gene: 6. The CDR3 nucleotides read TGCGCCAGCAGCCATGGGACAGGGGAATATTACGAGCAGTACTTC. This sequence encodes CASSHGTGEYYEQYF.

The CDR3 is CASSPGRVPGNTIYF. The CDR3 DNA reads TGTGCCAGCTCACCGGGGAGGGTCCCTGGAAACACCATATATTTT. The gene calls are TRBV18 and TRBJ1-3; D unclear. The V and J ends lost 3 bases and 2 bases respectively, with 11 bases between them. Looked up from germline, CDR1 is KGHSH and CDR2 is LQKENI. The CDR3 sequence is 15 residues long.

This clonotype was observed a handful of times. This chain uses TRBV11-2 with TRBJ2-1, with 8 bases fitting TRBD2. The CDR3 is 15 residues long. Germline-derived CDR1 and CDR2 are SGHAT and FQNNGV. With V trimmed by 6 bases and J by 7 bases, 11 bases remained unmatched. CDR3 sequence: CASRASTSGKNEQFF. For the CDR3, the DNA is TGTGCCAGCAGGGCCTCCACTAGCGGTAAAAATGAGCAGTTCTTC.

This clonotype was counted a few times. The V call is TRBV2, the J call TRBJ1-2, with 11 bases identical to TRBD1. Germline trimming cut 5 bases from V and 2 bases from J; bases unmatched to any gene: 4. Germline values: CDR1 SNHLY, CDR2 FYNNEI. The CDR3 spans 15 residues. Here the CDR3 DNA reads TGTGCCAGCAGTTTGGGACAGGGGGAAAACTATGGCTACACCTTC. The encoded protein is CASSLGQGENYGYTF. Full variable domain (missing parts from reference TRBV2 and TRBJ1-2): EPEVTQTPSHQVTQMGQEVILRCVPISNHLYFYWYRQILGQKVEFLVSFYNNEISEKSEIFDDQFSVERPDGSNFTLKIRSTKLEDSAMYFCASSLGQGENYGYTFGSGTRLTVV.

V gene TRBV4-1 combines with J gene TRBJ1-4, with a weak D call TRBD1 (5 bases). In germline, CDR1 is MGHRA, CDR2 YSYEKL. The CDR3 has 20 residues. Trimming left V 2 bases short and J 1 base short, with 23 bases between. The CDR3 sequence is CASSQPRAGHPDQTNEKLFF. The CDR3 DNA reads TGCGCCAGCAGCCAACCTCGAGCAGGGCATCCCGACCAAACTAATGAAAAACTGTTTTTT.

The V gene is TRBV12-3 or TRBV12-4, the J gene TRBJ2-5; possible D gene TRBD2, 7 bases. The ends were cut back, 4 bases at V and 7 bases at J, with 19 bases in the middle. The CDR3 consists of 15 residues. The CDR3 nucleotides read TGTGCCAGCAGTTCCCAGATCGGACTAGGGGGGACCCAGTACTTC. Translated: CASSSQIGLGGTQYF.

The chain combines TRBV20-1 with TRBJ2-2, with a possible D match to TRBD2 (5 bases). Trimming stripped 0 bases from V and 8 bases from J, with 10 bases between. CDR3 size: 13 residues. Germline loops: CDR1 DFQATT, CDR2 SNEGSKA (reference sequence). The CDR3 reads CSARDLLVGELFF. DNA of the CDR3: TGCAGTGCTAGAGACCTACTAGTGGGGGAGCTGTTTTTT.

This chain connects TRBV20-1 to TRBJ2-7, with D uncertain. Germline V lookup: CDR1 DFQATT, CDR2 SNEGSKA (reference sequence). The V end lost 1 base, the J end lost 0 bases, and 7 bases lay between the germline ends. The CDR3 runs to 13 residues. The CDR3 coding sequence is TGCAGTGCTAGAGGACGTATCTCCTACGAGCAGTACTTC. Translated, it gives CSARGRISYEQYF.

This clonotype was recorded once. This sequence joins TRBV7-8 and TRBJ2-7; a weak D match, TRBD1 (7 bases). The CDR3 spans 16 residues. Germline loops: CDR1 SGHVS, CDR2 FQNEAQ. V was pared by 3 bases and J by 4 bases, with 19 bases between. The CDR3 region has the DNA TGTGCCAGCAGCTTCCCTTCTACGGCAGGGGGGTACGAGCAGTACTTC. It encodes CASSFPSTAGGYEQYF.

This clonotype came up a few times. The chain combines TRBV2 with TRBJ2-5, with D unresolved. The J call may be mistaken, given a closer DNA end match to TRBJ2-7. This CDR3 has 12 residues. Germline assignment: CDR1 SNHLY and CDR2 FYNNEI. Written as DNA, the CDR3 is TGTGCCAGCAGTGAGAAGTTCTACGAGCAGTACTTC. This gives the protein CASSEKFYEQYF.

The chain links TRBV4-1 to TRBJ2-5; 11 nucleotides agree with TRBD2. The CDR3 totals 15 residues. Looked up from germline, CDR1 is MGHRA and CDR2 is YSYEKL. V shed 2 bases, J shed 6 bases, and the junction held 5 bases outside the gene matches. CDR3 sequence reads: CASSQTSGGLKTQYF. The CDR3 region has the DNA TGCGCCAGCAGCCAAACTAGCGGGGGTTTGAAGACCCAGTACTTC.

This chain joins TRBV20-1 and TRBJ1-4; no clear D. Trimming removed 0 bases at V and 7 bases at J, with 21 bases between. In germline, CDR1 is DFQATT, CDR2 SNEGSKA (reference sequence). This CDR3 is 17 amino acids long. DNA of the CDR3: TGCAGTGCTAGAGATCTGGGGAAGGGCCCTGGGAGTGAAAAACTGTTTTTT. Translating it yields CSARDLGKGPGSEKLFF.

The chain joins TRBV5-1 to TRBJ2-3, with 11 bases aligning to TRBD2. Germline V gene lookup returns CDR1 SGHRS and CDR2 YFSETQ. This CDR3 is built from 17 residues. Trimming removed 1 base from V and 4 bases from J; junction bases left unmatched: 8. As DNA, the CDR3 is TGCGCCAGCAGCTTGTTTGCGGCTAGCGGGGGGTCAGATACGCAGTATTTT. The encoded protein is CASSLFAASGGSDTQYF.

The rearrangement links TRBV5-1 to TRBJ2-5; the match to TRBD1 covers 12 bases. This CDR3 has 18 amino acids. CDR1 and CDR2 (germline): SGHRS, YFSETQ. J was trimmed by 0 bases and V by 5 bases; bases with no gene match: 11. The DNA of the CDR3 is TGCGCCAGCAGTGGGACAGGGGGCCCTTTTTGGAACCAAGAGACCCAGTACTTC. Translating it yields CASSGTGGPFWNQETQYF.

The chain carries TRBV9 and TRBJ2-7; no firm D call. The germline V gene encodes CDR1 SGDLS and CDR2 YYNGEE. V lost 0 bases and J lost 2, with 12 bases in between. The CDR3 consists of 15 residues. The CDR3 region is CASSVDVGSTYEQYF. CDR3 nucleotides: TGTGCCAGCAGCGTAGATGTGGGGTCAACCTACGAGCAGTACTTC. Using reference TRBV9 and TRBJ2-7 for the parts outside the CDR3, the full variable domain is DSGVTQTPKHLITATGQRVTLRCSPRSGDLSVYWYQQSLDQGLQFLIQYYNGEERAKGNILERFSAQQFPDLHSELNLSSLELGDSALYFCASSVDVGSTYEQYFGPGTRLTVT.

J is TRBJ2-7 and V is TRBV28; 8 positions match TRBD1. CDR1 is MDHEN and CDR2 is SYDVKM in the germline V gene. The CDR3 length is 13 residues. The ends lost 4 bases at V and 3 bases at J; junction bases unmatched: 2. The CDR3 nucleotides read TGTGCCAGCAGTTGGACAGGGAACTACGAGCAGTACTTC. This encodes CASSWTGNYEQYF.

Note on this clonotype: One end of the junction is discordant with germline, which a read error may explain. V usage is TRBV7-9 and J usage is TRBJ2-3; D is possibly TRBD1 (6 bases). The CDR3 contains 18 residues. CDR1 and CDR2 (germline): SEHNR, FQNEAQ (reference sequence). The CDR3 coding sequence is TGTGCCTGCAGCTATCCCATTGATCGGACAGCTATCACAGATACGCAGTATTTT. As protein: CACSYPIDRTAITDTQYF.

This chain uses TRBV7-2 with TRBJ2-5, with a tentative D call TRBD2 (6 bases). Judging by the DNA end, TRBJ2-1 fits better; the J call may be wrong. The germline CDR1 and CDR2 sequences are SGHTA and FQGNSA. The CDR3 has 16 amino acids. The CDR3 loop is CASSLARGAVQETQFF. CDR3 nucleotides: TGTGCCAGCAGCTTAGCTCGCGGGGCTGTACAAGAGACCCAGTTCTTC.

The chain carries TRBV6-2 or TRBV6-3 and TRBJ1-2, with 7 positions matching TRBD1. V shed 2 bases, J shed 3 bases, and the junction held 9 bases outside the gene matches. This CDR3 has 16 amino acids. Germline V gene lookup returns CDR1 MNHEY and CDR2 SVGEGT. The chain's CDR3 is CASSYEPGQSYYGYTF. The CDR3 bases are TGTGCCAGCAGTTACGAACCGGGACAGTCTTACTATGGCTACACCTTC.

This chain links TRBV4-3 with TRBJ1-5; tentatively, D is TRBD1 (5 bases). Germline loops: CDR1 LGHNA, CDR2 YSLEER. Trimming shortened V by 3 bases and J by 3 bases, and 15 bases separated the two germline ends. The CDR3 consists of 16 residues. The CDR3 coding sequence is TGCGCCAGCAGCCAGGAGGGGCACCGATTCAATCAGCCCCAGCATTTT. The encoded protein is CASSQEGHRFNQPQHF.

This clonotype was seen more than once but under ten times. The chain uses TRBV6-6 and TRBJ2-3; 9 nucleotides align to TRBD2. J was trimmed by 2 bases and V by 5 bases; bases with no gene match: 2. Germline CDR1 MNHNY, CDR2 SVGAGI (reference sequence). The CDR3 covers 14 residues. CDR3 nucleotides: TGTGCCAGCAGTGCGGGGGGGTTCACAGATACGCAGTATTTT. This encodes CASSAGGFTDTQYF.

The chain employs TRBV28 and TRBJ1-1, with D unresolved. CDR3 size: 11 residues. Germline lookup yields CDR1 MDHEN and CDR2 SYDVKM. The V end was cut by 8 bases, the J end by 5 bases, with 9 bases between. The DNA for the CDR3 is TGTGCCAGCGTCGTGCATACTGAAGCTTTCTTT. Translation gives CASVVHTEAFF.

J is TRBJ1-5 and V is TRBV30, with TRBD1 as a possible D gene (5 bases). The germline V gene has CDR1 GTSNPN and CDR2 SVGIG (reference sequence). The CDR3 covers 16 residues. V was trimmed by 8 bases and J by 2 bases, leaving 22 bases between them. CDR3 bases: TGTGCCCCAAAACGGCCGCCAGGGAATGGCAATCAGCCCCAGCATTTT. As protein: CAPKRPPGNGNQPQHF.

To note about this clonotype: This sequence may be a read error, since a much larger clone differs from it by one base. This chain connects TRBV7-2 to TRBJ2-3; 9 bases fit TRBD1. The J segment lost 10 bases and the V segment lost 5 bases, leaving 7 bases of the junction unmatched. The CDR3 extends over 13 amino acids. CDR1 and CDR2 from the germline V gene are SGHTA and FQGNSA. The DNA of the CDR3 is TGTGCCAGCAGCGGACAGGGGTGGGATGCGCAGTATTTT. Residues: CASSGQGWDAQYF.

A word on this clonotype: This may be a read error, as it is one base from a much larger clone. The CDR3 loop reads CASLGSSTDTQYF. The CDR3 coding sequence is TGTGCCAGCCTGGGGTCTAGCACAGATACGCAGTATTTT. The chain couples TRBV18 to TRBJ2-3, with unresolved D. Germline V gives CDR1 KGHSH, CDR2 LQKENI. Trimming took off 8 bases at V and 0 bases at J, with 9 bases between the two ends. This CDR3 region has 13 residues.

This clonotype was counted a few times. The V call is TRBV7-2, the J call TRBJ1-2; D is ambiguous. This CDR3 has 14 residues. CDR1 is SGHTA and CDR2 is FQGNSA in the germline V gene. The V gene lost 5 bases and the J gene lost 1 base, with 11 bases spanning the gap. The CDR3 here is CASSRAEGNYGYTF. In DNA, the CDR3 is TGTGCCAGCAGCCGAGCAGAGGGTAACTATGGCTACACCTTC.

In this sample, this clonotype turned up a few times. The chain links TRBV7-9 to TRBJ1-5; D gene unclear. CDR3 length equals 13 residues. Germline-derived CDR1 and CDR2 are SEHNR and FQNEAQ (reference sequence). Between the trimmed V and J ends, which lost 3 bases and 4 bases, there was a span of 7 bases. The CDR3 protein is CASSFGVNQPQHF. CDR3 in DNA: TGTGCCAGCAGCTTTGGGGTTAATCAGCCCCAGCATTTT. Full variable domain (outside the CDR3, taken from reference TRBV7-9 and TRBJ1-5): DTGVSQNPRHKITKRGQNVTFRCDPISEHNRLYWYRQTLGQGPEFLTYFQNEAQLEKSRLLSDRFSAERPKGSFSTLEIQRTEQGDSAMYLCASSFGVNQPQHFGDGTRLSIL.